These T cell receptor beta chains were read from a single sample in a study of T cells in Graves' hyperthyroidism and ophthalmopathy. Via MiXCR, TCRdb re-called the multiplex PCR reads, giving one row per CDR3 protein. The data contain about 360,000 distinct CDR3 sequences, 13% of them singletons. Material for sequencing was blood. Receptor source: a young woman with Graves' hyperthyroidism. Both conserved end residues are part of each CDR3. D genes are given only for firm matches. Clone size is stated in some rows and not others, as once, few, many or a class when expanded.

V gene	clone size	D gene	J gene	CDR3 protein	CDR3 DNA
TRBV27	many	TRBD1	TRBJ2-7	CASSSAGTGIEQYF	TGTGCCAGCAGTTCAGCCGGGACAGGGATCGAGCAGTACTTC
TRBV2	many	-	TRBJ2-5	CASSQDPSSQYF	TGTGCCAGCAGTCAGGACCCGAGTTCTCAGTACTTC
TRBV12-3/TRBV12-4	-	-	TRBJ2-4	CASSLGGNIQYF	TGTGCCAGCAGTTTGGGTGGAAACATTCAGTACTTC
TRBV7-8	many	-	TRBJ2-2	CASSLAGGTGELFF	TGTGCCAGCAGCTTAGCGGGAGGCACCGGGGAGCTGTTTTTT
TRBV7-9	many	-	TRBJ2-4	CASSLAFGDVNIQYF	TGTGCCAGCAGCTTAGCGTTTGGGGATGTGAACATTCAGTACTTC
TRBV6-1	many	-	TRBJ2-1	CASISGITDNEQFF	TGTGCCAGCATATCGGGTATCACTGACAATGAGCAGTTCTTC
TRBV24-1	-	TRBD1	TRBJ2-2	CATSRQGFAGELFF	TGTGCCACCAGCCGACAGGGATTCGCCGGGGAGCTGTTTTTT
TRBV7-9	many	TRBD1	TRBJ1-2	CASSFGQGDGYTF	TGTGCCAGCAGCTTCGGACAGGGGGATGGCTACACCTTC
TRBV5-1	many	-	TRBJ1-2	CASSLVTVGGYTF	TGCGCCAGCAGCTTGGTGACAGTAGGCGGCTACACCTTC
TRBV19	many	-	TRBJ1-1	CASAEYMNTEAFF	TGTGCCAGTGCTGAATACATGAACACTGAAGCTTTCTTT
TRBV5-6	-	TRBD1	TRBJ1-6	CASSLQGASSYNSPLHF	TGTGCCAGCAGCTTACAGGGGGCGAGCTCCTATAATTCACCCCTCCACTTT
TRBV19	few	TRBD1	TRBJ1-4	CASRAGGVDEKLFF	TGTGCCAGTAGGGCAGGGGGAGTGGATGAAAAACTGTTTTTT
TRBV12-3/TRBV12-4	-	TRBD1	TRBJ1-6	CASIREGAGSPLHF	TGTGCCAGCATTCGGGAGGGGGCAGGATCACCCCTCCACTTT
TRBV15	-	TRBD1	TRBJ1-6	CATSPGTGLNSPLHF	TGTGCCACCAGCCCCGGGACAGGGCTTAATTCACCCCTCCACTTT
TRBV11-2	many	-	TRBJ2-3	CASSPHGADTQYF	TGTGCCAGCAGCCCTCATGGAGCTGATACGCAGTATTTT
TRBV6-2/TRBV6-3	few	TRBD1	TRBJ1-5	CASRGTGGYQPQHF	TGTGCCAGCAGGGGGACAGGGGGCTATCAGCCCCAGCATTTT
TRBV28	many	TRBD1	TRBJ1-2	CASSSQGTGIYGYTF	TGTGCCAGCAGTTCTCAAGGGACAGGCATCTATGGCTACACCTTC
TRBV5-1	-	-	TRBJ2-3	CASRSAVSTDTQYF	TGCGCCAGCAGATCCGCCGTAAGCACAGATACGCAGTATTTT
TRBV13	few	-	TRBJ1-6	CASSRDNSPLHF	TGTGCCAGCAGCCGTGATAATTCACCCCTCCACTTT
TRBV6-1	many	-	TRBJ2-7	CASSFGANYYEQYF	TGTGCCAGCAGTTTCGGGGCCAACTACTACGAGCAGTACTTC
TRBV24-1	many	-	TRBJ2-7	CATSDPQAEANHEQYF	TGTGCCACCAGTGATCCCCAGGCGGAGGCTAACCACGAGCAGTACTTC
TRBV25-1	-	-	TRBJ2-1	CASVGGFAYNEQFF	TGTGCCAGCGTTGGGGGGTTCGCCTACAATGAGCAGTTCTTC
TRBV3-1	-	-	TRBJ1-2	CASSLTLESYGYTF	TGTGCCAGCAGCCTAACCCTCGAGAGCTATGGCTACACCTTC
TRBV24-1	-	-	TRBJ2-2	CATSETRAGELFF	TGTGCCACCAGTGAGACTAGGGCCGGGGAGCTGTTTTTT
TRBV12-3/TRBV12-4	-	-	TRBJ2-3	CASLLGRSTDTQYF	TGTGCCAGCCTTCTTGGGCGGAGCACAGATACGCAGTATTTT
TRBV25-1	-	-	TRBJ1-2	CASSDGRDYGYTF	TGTGCCAGCAGTGATGGTCGGGACTATGGCTACACCTTC
TRBV18	many	-	TRBJ2-7	CASSPLASYEQYF	TGTGCCAGCTCACCTCTCGCCTCCTACGAGCAGTACTTC
TRBV28	many	-	TRBJ1-5	CASSSSLSPQHF	TGTGCCAGCAGTAGCAGCCTGTCGCCCCAGCATTTT
TRBV6-1	few	-	TRBJ2-2	CASSQAGGELFF	TGTGCCAGCAGTCAAGCCGGCGGGGAGCTGTTTTTT
TRBV19	-	-	TRBJ1-1	CASSIGPEYTEAFF	TGTGCCAGTAGTATAGGACCGGAGTACACTGAAGCTTTCTTT
TRBV20-1	many	-	TRBJ1-1	CSARDPVGAANTEAFF	TGCAGTGCTAGAGATCCGGTTGGAGCTGCAAACACTGAAGCTTTCTTT
TRBV7-9	-	TRBD1	TRBJ2-3	CASSPRTGGRDTQYF	TGTGCCAGCAGCCCCAGGACAGGGGGAAGGGATACGCAGTATTTT
TRBV20-1	many	-	TRBJ2-1	CSANFGGRTGEQFF	TGCAGTGCTAATTTCGGGGGCCGTACGGGCGAGCAGTTCTTC
TRBV30	-	-	TRBJ2-6	CASVGVRGANVLTF	TGTGCCTCCGTAGGAGTGCGTGGGGCCAACGTCCTGACTTTC
TRBV5-1	many	-	TRBJ2-2	CASSLVVTRDTGELFF	TGCGCCAGCAGCTTGGTGGTCACGCGGGACACCGGGGAGCTGTTTTTT
TRBV10-3	few	TRBD2	TRBJ2-7	CAISGTSGKYEQYF	TGTGCCATCAGCGGGACTAGCGGCAAGTACGAGCAGTACTTC
TRBV20-1	many	TRBD1	TRBJ1-1	CSARVWDRELSEAFF	TGCAGTGCTAGAGTTTGGGACAGGGAACTATCTGAAGCTTTCTTT
TRBV13	many	-	TRBJ2-1	CASSTIAVGSYNEQFF	TGTGCCAGCAGCACCATAGCGGTGGGCTCCTACAATGAGCAGTTCTTC
TRBV20-1	few	-	TRBJ2-7	CSAHLREPYEQYF	TGCAGTGCTCACCTCAGGGAGCCCTACGAGCAGTACTTC
TRBV20-1	few	TRBD2	TRBJ2-7	CSAPGLAGAYSYEQYF	TGCAGTGCCCCGGGGCTAGCGGGGGCTTACTCCTACGAGCAGTACTTC
TRBV6-1	many	TRBD1	TRBJ2-5	CASSDQGTGSFGVTQYF	TGTGCCAGCAGTGATCAAGGGACAGGGAGCTTCGGGGTGACCCAGTACTTC
TRBV6-1	-	TRBD1	TRBJ2-7	CASTQTTTGGFWTYEQYF	TGTGCCAGCACCCAAACCACCACAGGGGGCTTTTGGACCTACGAGCAGTACTTC
TRBV2	many	TRBD1	TRBJ1-1	CASCGTGPSVSEAFF	TGTGCCAGTTGTGGGACAGGGCCCTCAGTTTCTGAAGCTTTCTTT